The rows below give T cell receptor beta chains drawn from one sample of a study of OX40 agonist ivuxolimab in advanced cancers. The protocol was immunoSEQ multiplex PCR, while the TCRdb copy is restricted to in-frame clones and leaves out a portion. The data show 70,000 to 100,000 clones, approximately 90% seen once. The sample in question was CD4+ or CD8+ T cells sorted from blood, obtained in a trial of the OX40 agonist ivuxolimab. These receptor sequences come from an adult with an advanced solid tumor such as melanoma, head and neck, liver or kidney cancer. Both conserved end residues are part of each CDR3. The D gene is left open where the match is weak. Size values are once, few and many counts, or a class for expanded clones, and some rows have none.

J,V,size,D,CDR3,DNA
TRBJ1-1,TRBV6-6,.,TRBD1,CASSRPGTGRTEAFF,TGTGCCAGCAGTCGTCCCGGGACAGGTAGGACTGAAGCTTTCTTT
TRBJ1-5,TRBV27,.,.,CASSFADQPQHF,TGTGCCAGCAGTTTCGCCGATCAGCCCCAGCATTTT
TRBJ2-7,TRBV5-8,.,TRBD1,CASPSRDRLYEQYF,TGTGCCAGTCCGTCCAGGGACAGGCTCTACGAGCAGTACTTC
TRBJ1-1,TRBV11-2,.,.,CASSSQMDGEAFF,TGTGCCAGCAGCTCGCAGATGGACGGTGAAGCTTTCTTT
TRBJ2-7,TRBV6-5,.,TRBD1,CASKTLTGSSYEQYF,TGTGCCAGCAAAACGCTGACAGGGAGCTCCTACGAGCAGTACTTC
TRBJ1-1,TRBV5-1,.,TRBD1,CASSFATGYNTEAFF,TGCGCCAGCAGCTTTGCGACAGGGTACAACACTGAAGCTTTCTTT
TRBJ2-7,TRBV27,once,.,CASSSDGTYEQYF,TGTGCCAGCAGTTCGGACGGAACCTACGAGCAGTACTTC
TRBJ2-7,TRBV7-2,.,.,CASSSSDEQYF,TGTGCCAGCAGCTCTAGCGACGAGCAGTACTTC
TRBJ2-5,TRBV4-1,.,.,CASSPNRDVQETQYF,TGCGCCAGCAGCCCAAACAGGGACGTACAAGAGACCCAGTACTTC
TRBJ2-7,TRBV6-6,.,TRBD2,CASSGLAGVVEQYF,TGTGCCAGCAGCGGACTAGCGGGAGTAGTCGAGCAGTACTTC
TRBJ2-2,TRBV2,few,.,CASTRDFSNTGELFF,TGTGCCAGCACCCGGGACTTTTCGAACACCGGGGAGCTGTTTTTT
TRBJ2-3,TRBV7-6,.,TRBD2,CASSPRTSGSGDTQYF,TGTGCCAGCAGCCCACGGACTAGCGGGAGTGGGGATACGCAGTATTTT
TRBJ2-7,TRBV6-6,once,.,CASSRSESTGYEQYF,TGTGCCAGCTCCCGTTCCGAGAGCACGGGCTACGAGCAGTACTTC
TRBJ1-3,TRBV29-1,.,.,CSVRGSGGNTIYF,TGCAGCGTTAGGGGTAGTGGTGGAAACACCATATATTTT
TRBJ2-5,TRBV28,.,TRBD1,CASSSTGQGEETQYF,TGTGCCAGCAGTTCCACAGGACAGGGGGAAGAGACCCAGTACTTC
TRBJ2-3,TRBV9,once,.,CASSRVGPTDTQYF,TGTGCCAGCAGCAGAGTAGGGCCCACAGATACGCAGTATTTT
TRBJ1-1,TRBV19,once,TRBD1,CASSRGGSVGTEAFF,TGTGCCAGTAGCCGAGGGGGCTCCGTGGGTACTGAAGCTTTCTTT
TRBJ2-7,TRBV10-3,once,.,CAISDTHMDANEQYF,TGTGCCATCAGTGACACCCATATGGACGCGAACGAGCAGTACTTC
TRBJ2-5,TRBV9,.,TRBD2,CASSALAAGETQYF,TGTGCCAGCAGCGCCCTAGCGGCCGGAGAGACCCAGTACTTC
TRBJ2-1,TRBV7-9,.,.,CASSLEATGRLDEQFF,TGTGCCAGCAGCTTAGAGGCGACAGGGAGGCTGGATGAGCAGTTCTTC
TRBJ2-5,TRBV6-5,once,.,CASSYSFSQETQYF,TGTGCCAGCAGTTACTCCTTTTCCCAAGAGACCCAGTACTTC
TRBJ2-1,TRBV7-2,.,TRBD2,CASSLGGRREGFYNEQFF,TGTGCCAGCAGCTTGGGGGGGCGGCGGGAGGGCTTCTACAATGAGCAGTTCTTC
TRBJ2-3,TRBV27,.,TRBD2,CASSLGPLAGGDTQYF,TGTGCCAGCAGTTTAGGCCCTCTCGCGGGAGGGGATACGCAGTATTTT
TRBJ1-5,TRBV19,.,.,CASSMGSLRSNQPQHF,TGTGCCAGTAGTATGGGGTCGCTTCGTAGCAATCAGCCCCAGCATTTT
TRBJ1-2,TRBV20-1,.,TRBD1,CSALATGGYTF,TGCAGTGCTCTGGCGACAGGGGGATACACCTTC
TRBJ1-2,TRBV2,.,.,CASSGQLIMGGYTF,TGTGCCAGCAGTGGACAACTGATCATGGGAGGCTACACCTTC
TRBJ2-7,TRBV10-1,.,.,CASSEALDIAYEQYF,TGCGCCAGCAGTGAGGCCTTGGACATCGCCTACGAGCAGTACTTC